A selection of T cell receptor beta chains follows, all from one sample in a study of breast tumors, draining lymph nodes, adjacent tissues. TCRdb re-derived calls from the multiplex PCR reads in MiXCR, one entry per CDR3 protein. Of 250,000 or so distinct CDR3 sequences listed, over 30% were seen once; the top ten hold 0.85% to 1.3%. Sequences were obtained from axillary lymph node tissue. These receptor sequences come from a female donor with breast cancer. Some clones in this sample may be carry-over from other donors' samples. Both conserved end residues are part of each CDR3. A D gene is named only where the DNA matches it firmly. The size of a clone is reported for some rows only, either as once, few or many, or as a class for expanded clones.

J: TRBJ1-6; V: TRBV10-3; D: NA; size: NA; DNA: TGTGCCATCAGGGAGCGCTCCTACAATTCACCCCTCCACTTT; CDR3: CAIRERSYNSPLHF
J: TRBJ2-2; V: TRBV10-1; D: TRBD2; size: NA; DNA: TGCGCCAGCAGTCCTTTAGCGGGAGGGGAGCTGCTTTTT; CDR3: CASSPLAGGELLF
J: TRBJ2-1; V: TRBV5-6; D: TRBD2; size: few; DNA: TGTGCCAGCAGCTTGGGGGGTAGCGGGAACTACTACAATGAGCAGTTCTTC; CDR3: CASSLGGSGNYYNEQFF
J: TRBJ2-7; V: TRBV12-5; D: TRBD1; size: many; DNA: TGTGCTAGTGGGAACCCCCAGGGGGCCAGCTCCTACGAGCAGTACTTC; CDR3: CASGNPQGASSYEQYF
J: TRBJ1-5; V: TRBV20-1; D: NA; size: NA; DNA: TGCAGTGCTGTGGGCAGGGCCTATAGCACTCAGCCCCAGCATTTT; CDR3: CSAVGRAYSTQPQHF
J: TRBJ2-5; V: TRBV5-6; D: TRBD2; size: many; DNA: TGTGCCAGCAGCTTGTCTCGTATAGCGGGAGGCCCCTACGTGGAGACCCAGTACTTC; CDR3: CASSLSRIAGGPYVETQYF
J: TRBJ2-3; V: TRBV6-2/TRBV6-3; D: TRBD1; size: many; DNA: TGTGCCAGCAGTTGGGGACAGGACGGTGATACGCAGTATTTT; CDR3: CASSWGQDGDTQYF
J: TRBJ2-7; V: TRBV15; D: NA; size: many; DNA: TGTGCCACCAGCAGAGGGTTTGAGCGGGCCCGGGGCGAGCAGTACTTC; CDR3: CATSRGFERARGEQYF
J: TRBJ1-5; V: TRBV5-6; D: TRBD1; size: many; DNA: TGTGCCAGCATGCTGCCCCGACCGGGACAGAGCAATCAGCCCCAGCATTTT; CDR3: CASMLPRPGQSNQPQHF
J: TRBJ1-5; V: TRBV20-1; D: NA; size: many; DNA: TGCAGTGCTAGAGCAGGGTATCAGCCCCAGCATTTT; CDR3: CSARAGYQPQHF
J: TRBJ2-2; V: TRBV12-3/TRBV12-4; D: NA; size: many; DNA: TGTGCCAGCACCCTCGAAACGGGCACCGGGGAGCTGTTTTTT; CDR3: CASTLETGTGELFF
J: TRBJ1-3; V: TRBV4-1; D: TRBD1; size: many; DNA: TGCGCCAGCAGCCAAGATGAGACAGGGGGGCTTGGAAACACCATATATTTT; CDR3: CASSQDETGGLGNTIYF
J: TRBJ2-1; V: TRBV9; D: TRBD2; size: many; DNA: TGTGCCAGCAGCGGGCTAGCGGGAGGGCTGGATGAGCAGTTCTTC; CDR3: CASSGLAGGLDEQFF
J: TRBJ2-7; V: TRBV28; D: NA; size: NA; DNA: TGTGCCAGCAGTTTTCTGTCTGTCAGGCTCTCCTACGAGCAGTACTTC; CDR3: CASSFLSVRLSYEQYF
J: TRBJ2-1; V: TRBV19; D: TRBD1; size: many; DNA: TGTGCCAGTAGATCTTTGGGACAGCCCTACAATGAGCAGTTCTTC; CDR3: CASRSLGQPYNEQFF
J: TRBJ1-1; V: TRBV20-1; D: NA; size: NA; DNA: TGCAGTGCTTTCACCTCGGACGGGGGGGGGACTGAAGCTTTCTTT; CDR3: CSAFTSDGGGTEAFF
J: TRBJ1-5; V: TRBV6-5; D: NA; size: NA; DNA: TGTGCCAGCAGTGAAATCGGGAGCAATCAGCCCCAGCATTTT; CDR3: CASSEIGSNQPQHF
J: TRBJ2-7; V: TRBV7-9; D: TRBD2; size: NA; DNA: TGTGCCAGCAGCCAATTCCCTAGCGGGAATGTCGCCTACGAGCAGTACTTC; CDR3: CASSQFPSGNVAYEQYF
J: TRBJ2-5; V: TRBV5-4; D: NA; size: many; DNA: TGTGCCAGCAGCAATAGGGACTCCCTTCAAGAGACCCAGTACTTC; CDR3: CASSNRDSLQETQYF
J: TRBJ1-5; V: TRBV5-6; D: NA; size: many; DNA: TGTGCCAGCAGCTTGAACAGGGTGGTGTCTCAGCCCCAGCATTTT; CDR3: CASSLNRVVSQPQHF
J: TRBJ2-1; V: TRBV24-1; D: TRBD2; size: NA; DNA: TGTGCCACCAGTGCCTCCGGGACTAGAGGTGATGAGCAGTTCTTC; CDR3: CATSASGTRGDEQFF
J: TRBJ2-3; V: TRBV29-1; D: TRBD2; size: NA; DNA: TGCGGCGTCTCCAGGCCCAGAGGCTTAGCGGGAGGGCCCAACCCCACAGATACGCAGTATTTT; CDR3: CGVSRPRGLAGGPNPTDTQYF
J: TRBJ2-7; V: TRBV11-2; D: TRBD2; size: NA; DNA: TGTGCCAGCAGCTTAGGGCTAGCGGGAGCGGTGCAGTACTTC; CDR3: CASSLGLAGAVQYF
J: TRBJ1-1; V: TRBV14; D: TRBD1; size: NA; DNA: TGTGCCAGCAGTCACAGGGGGTGGGACACTGAAGCTTTCTTT; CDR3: CASSHRGWDTEAFF
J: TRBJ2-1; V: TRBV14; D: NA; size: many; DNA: TGTGCCAGCAGCCGGAGGGACAATGAGCAGTTCTTC; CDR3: CASSRRDNEQFF
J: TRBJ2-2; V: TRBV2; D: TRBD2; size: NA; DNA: TGTGCCAGCAGTGATCCGGGACTAGCGGGAGGGTGTATCACCGGGGAGCTGTTTTTT; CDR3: CASSDPGLAGGCITGELFF
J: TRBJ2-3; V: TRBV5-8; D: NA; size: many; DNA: TGTGCCAGCAGCCCATGGGGGGATATAAGAAGGACGCAGTATTTT; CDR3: CASSPWGDIRRTQYF
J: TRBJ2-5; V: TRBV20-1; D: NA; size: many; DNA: TGCAGTGCTAGACCCGCGGGGGCCCTGACCCAGTACTTC; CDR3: CSARPAGALTQYF
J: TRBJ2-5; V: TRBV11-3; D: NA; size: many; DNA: TGTGCCAGCAGCTCCCTCAGGGGAGAGACCCAGTACTTC; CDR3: CASSSLRGETQYF
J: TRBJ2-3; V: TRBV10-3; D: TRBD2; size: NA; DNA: TGTGCCATCAGTGAGTCCGGGACTAGCAGAGATACGCAGTATTTT; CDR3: CAISESGTSRDTQYF
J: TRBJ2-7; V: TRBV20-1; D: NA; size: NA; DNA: TGCAGTGCTAGAGGAGGCCGGAACCCTACCTACGAGCAGTACTTC; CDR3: CSARGGRNPTYEQYF
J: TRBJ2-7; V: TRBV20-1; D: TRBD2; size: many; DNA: TGCAGTGCTAGAGAGCCGCCGACCGGACTAGCGCGGCCGGGAGCCTACGAGCAGTACTTC; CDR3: CSAREPPTGLARPGAYEQYF
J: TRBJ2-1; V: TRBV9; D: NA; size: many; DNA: TGTGCCAGCAGCGTAGCTACGGGCGCGTGGGTGGATGAGCAGTTCTTC; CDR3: CASSVATGAWVDEQFF
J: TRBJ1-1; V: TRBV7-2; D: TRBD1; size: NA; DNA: TGTGGCAGCAGCCCAACACGGGGTGGGACAGGGGCGGGACACACTGAAGCTTTCTTT; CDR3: CGSSPTRGGTGAGHTEAFF
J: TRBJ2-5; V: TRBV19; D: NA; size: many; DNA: TGTGCCAGTAGCCCCGGAATCTCTCAAGAGACCCAGTACTTC; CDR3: CASSPGISQETQYF
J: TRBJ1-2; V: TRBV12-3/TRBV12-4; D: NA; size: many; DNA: TGTGCCAGCAGTTTAGCTGACATACTCTATGGCTACACCTTC; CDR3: CASSLADILYGYTF
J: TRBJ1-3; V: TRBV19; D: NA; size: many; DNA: TGTGCCAGTAGTCCCTCCGGGGGAGGCTCAGGAAACACCATATATTTT; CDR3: CASSPSGGGSGNTIYF
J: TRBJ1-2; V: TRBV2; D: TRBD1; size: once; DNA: TGTGCCAGCAGCCCAGACAGGGGCGGGACGGGCTACACCTTC; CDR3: CASSPDRGGTGYTF
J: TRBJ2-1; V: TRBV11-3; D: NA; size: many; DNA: TGTGCCAGCAGCCATCCGGACAGCAGTGAGCAGTTCTTC; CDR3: CASSHPDSSEQFF
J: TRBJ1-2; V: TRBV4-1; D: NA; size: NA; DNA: TGCGCCAGCAGCCAAGATCCGGGCAATGGCTACACCTTC; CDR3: CASSQDPGNGYTF
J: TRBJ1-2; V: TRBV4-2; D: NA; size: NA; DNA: TGTGCCAGCAGCCACGGGGGCGGAAGCTCTGGAAACACCTTC; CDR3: CASSHGGGSSGNTF
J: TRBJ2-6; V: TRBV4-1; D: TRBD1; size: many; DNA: TGCGCCAGCAGCCTACGGGGACAGAGCTCTGGGGCCAACGTCCTGACTTTC; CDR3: CASSLRGQSSGANVLTF
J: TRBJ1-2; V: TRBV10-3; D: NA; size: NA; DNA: TGTGCCGTCAAAACCGGGGGGAGGGGCGATGGCTACACCTTC; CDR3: CAVKTGGRGDGYTF
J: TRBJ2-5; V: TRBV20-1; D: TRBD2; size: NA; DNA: TGCAGTGCTAGATCCTCCGGGACTAGGCCAGAGACCCAGTACTTC; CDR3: CSARSSGTRPETQYF
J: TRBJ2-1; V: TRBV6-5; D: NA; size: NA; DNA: TGTGCCAGCAGTTACTCGAAATTAGCCGGCGGGGAGCAGTTCTTC; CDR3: CASSYSKLAGGEQFF
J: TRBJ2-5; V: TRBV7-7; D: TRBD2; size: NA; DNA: TGTGCCAGCAGTTTAGCGGGGGGACTGGTTGTCGGGACCCAGTACTTC; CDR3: CASSLAGGLVVGTQYF
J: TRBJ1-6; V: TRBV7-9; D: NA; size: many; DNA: TGTGCCAGCAGCCTAGGGCCCGGGAGTTTGTCCCTCCACTTT; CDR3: CASSLGPGSLSLHF
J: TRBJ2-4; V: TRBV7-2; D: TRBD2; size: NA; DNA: TGTGCCAGCAGCCAGGGGACTAGCGGGACCGGATACATTCAGTACTTC; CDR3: CASSQGTSGTGYIQYF
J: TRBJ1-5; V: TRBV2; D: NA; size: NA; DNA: TGTGCCAGCAGTGTAGGGGGGAACTACGAGCATTTT; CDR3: CASSVGGNYEHF